These 27 T cell receptor beta chains were all obtained from the same sample, sequenced in a study of a mutant IDH1 vaccine in newly diagnosed glioma. Assay used: immunoSEQ multiplex PCR; TCRdb lists only in-frame clones, some missing. The profile shows about 56,000 clones, 83% of them singletons. Specified time point: week 47, end of study. Vaccination comprised doses that each held 300 ug of mutant IDH1 20-mer peptide, plus topical imiquimod. For these receptors, no antigen is known. Sequenced here: PBMCs, sampled from a glioma patient whose treatment included an IDH1 peptide vaccine. Receptor source: a woman between 45 and 65 years old with glioma.

This chain uses TRBV5-1 with TRBJ1-4, with 10 bases identical to TRBD1. With 4 bases clipped from V and 2 bases from J, the junction kept 8 bases outside the gene matches. The CDR3 extends over 17 amino acids. Per the germline V gene, CDR1 is SGHRS and CDR2 is YFSETQ. The DNA of the CDR3 is TGCGCCAGCAGCCCGGGACAGGGGATCTCGACTAATGAAAAACTGTTTTTT. Protein product: CASSPGQGISTNEKLFF.

The chain couples TRBV14 to TRBJ1-2; D uncertain. The germline V gene encodes CDR1 SGHDN and CDR2 FVKESK. The CDR3 consists of 15 residues. Trimming left V 1 base short and J 4 bases short, with 13 bases between. The CDR3 loop reads CASSQVGREGYGYTF. The CDR3, as DNA: TGTGCCAGCAGCCAAGTCGGAAGGGAAGGCTATGGCTACACCTTC.

The V gene is TRBV19, the J gene TRBJ2-7; D ambiguous. The CDR3 sequence is 13 residues long. V dropped 5 bases and J dropped 1 base, with 9 bases sitting between them. Germline assignment: CDR1 LNHDA and CDR2 SQIVND (reference sequence). The CDR3 sequence: CASSPNFSYEQYF. The CDR3 coding sequence is TGTGCCAGTAGTCCGAATTTTTCCTACGAGCAGTACTTC.

This chain joins TRBV5-1 and TRBJ1-2; D is uncertain. Deletions cut 0 bases from V and 5 bases from J, with 14 bases between. There are 15 residues in the CDR3. Germline V gives CDR1 SGHRS, CDR2 YFSETQ. The CDR3: CASSLAGFGLYGYTF. CDR3 nucleotide sequence: TGCGCCAGCAGCTTGGCCGGGTTCGGGCTGTATGGCTACACCTTC.

The J gene is TRBJ1-4, the V gene TRBV4-2; D may be TRBD1 (6 bases). This CDR3 has 17 amino acids. V lost 0 bases to trimming and J lost 8 bases, with 19 bases between them. Looked up from germline, CDR1 is LGHNA and CDR2 is YNFKEQ. The chain's CDR3 is CASSQDLQGPIGEKLFF. CDR3 nucleotides: TGTGCCAGCAGCCAAGACCTGCAGGGGCCAATTGGGGAAAAACTGTTTTTT.

This clone has only a few counts. The gene calls are TRBV6-4 and TRBJ2-7; D tentatively reads TRBD1 or TRBD2 (5 bases each). From germline, CDR1 is MRHNA and CDR2 SNTAGT. Trimming left V 3 bases short and J 4 bases short, with 10 bases between. The CDR3 consists of 13 residues. CDR3 sequence reads: CASSERGGYEQYF. CDR3 bases: TGTGCCAGCAGTGAACGGGGCGGGTACGAGCAGTACTTC.

V is TRBV5-4 and J is TRBJ1-1, with 9 positions matching TRBD1. The CDR3 totals 14 residues. Losses at the gene ends were 1 base for V and 6 bases for J; bases not matched to a gene: 4. The V gene's germline CDR1 is SGHNT and CDR2 YYREEE (reference sequence). CDR3 sequence (DNA): TGTGCCAGCAGCTTGACAGGGGGCGAGGCTGAAGCTTTCTTT. Protein sequence: CASSLTGGEAEAFF.

The V call is TRBV5-1, the J call TRBJ1-1; 7 bases match TRBD1. With 2 bases clipped from V and 5 bases from J, the junction kept 3 bases outside the gene matches. Germline CDR1 SGHRS, CDR2 YFSETQ. The CDR3 spans 13 residues. Here the CDR3 DNA reads TGCGCCAGCAGCTTAGCGACAGGGACTGAAGCTTTCTTT. This encodes CASSLATGTEAFF.

V is TRBV2 and J is TRBJ2-5; D uncertain. Germline values: CDR1 SNHLY, CDR2 FYNNEI. CDR3 length: 13 residues. Trimming removed 6 bases from V and 2 bases from J, with 10 bases in between. CDR3 amino acids: CASSATPQETQYF. Written as DNA, the CDR3 is TGTGCCAGCAGCGCTACCCCACAAGAGACCCAGTACTTC.

This clone showed up just once. This chain links TRBV5-1 with TRBJ2-5; TRBD2 matches at 7 bases. There are 14 residues in the CDR3. CDR1 and CDR2 from the germline V gene are SGHRS and YFSETQ. J was trimmed by 2 bases and V by 3 bases; bases with no gene match: 4. CDR3 sequence (DNA): TGCGCCAGCAGCTGGGGGGGGGTACAAGAGACCCAGTACTTC. This gives the protein CASSWGGVQETQYF.

The V call is TRBV6-5, the J call TRBJ2-5, with D tentatively TRBD1 (6 bases). Germline V gene lookup returns CDR1 MNHEY and CDR2 SVGAGI. The V and J ends lost 0 bases and 4 bases respectively, with 15 bases between them. The CDR3 consists of 16 residues. CDR3 sequence (DNA): TGTGCCAGCAGTTACTCGATCCAGGGGTGGAGAGAGACCCAGTACTTC. Protein product: CASSYSIQGWRETQYF.

CDR3 sequence reads: CASSQQGRSYGYTF. Here the CDR3 DNA reads TGTGCCAGCAGTCAGCAGGGGCGCAGCTATGGCTACACCTTC. The rearrangement joins TRBV7-9 to TRBJ1-2; D may be TRBD1 (6 bases). The CDR3 length is 14 residues. Germline V gene data show CDR1 as SEHNR and CDR2 as FQNEAQ (reference sequence). V lost 6 bases and J lost 4, with 15 bases in between.

V is TRBV6-5 and J is TRBJ2-7; the D is unclear. Trimming took 2 bases from V and 2 from J, leaving 10 bases between them. Germline loops: CDR1 MNHEY, CDR2 SVGAGI. CDR3 length equals 14 residues. CDR3 region: CASSYGDRPYEQYF. The CDR3 DNA reads TGTGCCAGCAGTTACGGAGACCGGCCCTACGAGCAGTACTTC.

The chain employs TRBV5-1 and TRBJ2-3; 7 bases match TRBD1. CDR3 length: 16 residues. The germline CDR1 and CDR2 sequences are SGHRS and YFSETQ. Trimming cost V 0 bases and J 6 bases; bases outside gene matches: 10. This chain's CDR3 is CASSLGTGLNGDTQYF. Written as DNA, the CDR3 is TGCGCCAGCAGCTTGGGGACAGGACTCAATGGGGATACGCAGTATTTT.

This clone has a single count. V usage is TRBV2 and J usage is TRBJ2-5, with 10 bases that match TRBD2. The germline V gene has CDR1 SNHLY and CDR2 FYNNEI. The V segment lost 8 bases and the J segment 2 bases; nucleotides outside the gene matches: 14. CDR3 size: 17 residues. CDR3 region: CASPGASGGLSQETQYF. The CDR3 DNA sequence: TGTGCCAGCCCCGGGGCTAGCGGGGGTTTATCTCAAGAGACCCAGTACTTC. The full variable domain, with the rest looked up from reference TRBV2 and TRBJ2-5, is EPEVTQTPSHQVTQMGQEVILRCVPISNHLYFYWYRQILGQKVEFLVSFYNNEISEKSEIFDDQFSVERPDGSNFTLKIRSTKLEDSAMYFCASPGASGGLSQETQYFGPGTRLLVL.

The chain couples TRBV25-1 to TRBJ1-2, with D uncertain. The germline V gene encodes CDR1 MGHDK and CDR2 SYGVNS. Trimming took off 1 base at V and 2 bases at J, with 8 bases between the two ends. The CDR3 loop spans 14 amino acids. The chain's CDR3 is CASSELDRNYGYTF. In nucleotides, the CDR3 is TGTGCCAGCAGTGAATTGGATAGGAACTATGGCTACACCTTC.

V usage is TRBV6-1 and J usage is TRBJ2-7; 10 bases are a match to TRBD1. The CDR3 consists of 15 residues. The ends lost 5 bases at V and 6 bases at J; junction bases unmatched: 10. Germline-derived CDR1 and CDR2 are MNHNS and SASEGT. The CDR3: CASSKPGTGAPEQYF. The CDR3 coding sequence is TGTGCCAGCAGTAAACCCGGGACAGGGGCGCCCGAGCAGTACTTC.

The gene calls are TRBV30 and TRBJ2-1, with TRBD2 matching over 12 bases. CDR1 and CDR2 from the germline V gene are GTSNPN and SVGIG (reference sequence). The J segment lost 9 bases and the V segment lost 5 bases, leaving 5 bases of the junction unmatched. There are 13 residues in the CDR3. The CDR3 nucleotides read TGTGCCTGGGCGACTAGCGGGGGTGGTGAGCAGTTCTTC. Translation gives CAWATSGGGEQFF.

This clone has only a few counts. This chain uses TRBV9 with TRBJ1-2, with D maybe TRBD1 (5 bases). The CDR3 runs 15 residues. Per the germline V gene, CDR1 is SGDLS and CDR2 is YYNGEE. V was pared by 3 bases and J by 8 bases, with 20 bases between. Here the CDR3 DNA reads TGTGCCAGCAGCGGACCTGCTTCGGGGGTAGAGGGCTACACCTTC. It translates to CASSGPASGVEGYTF.

The chain has TRBV19 and TRBJ1-5; D gene unclear. V lost 3 bases, J lost 6 bases, and 6 bases lay in between. The V gene's germline CDR1 is LNHDA and CDR2 SQIVND (reference sequence). The CDR3 totals 12 residues. CDR3 protein: CASSMGLQPQHF. CDR3 DNA: TGTGCCAGTAGTATGGGTCTTCAGCCCCAGCATTTT.

The J gene is TRBJ1-1, the V gene TRBV28, with D tentatively TRBD1 (5 bases). The CDR3 consists of 13 residues. Germline CDR1 is MDHEN and CDR2 is SYDVKM. Trimming took off 6 bases at V and 11 bases at J, with 19 bases between the two ends. CDR3 sequence: CASRDSGPGIAFF. In DNA, the CDR3 is TGTGCCAGCAGAGACTCGGGGCCGGGTATCGCTTTCTTT.

The V and J genes are TRBV4-1 and TRBJ1-2, with TRBD1 matching 7 bases. V shed 0 bases and J 12 bases; nucleotides not matched to a gene: 16. CDR1 and CDR2 (germline): MGHRA, YSYEKL. This CDR3 region has 16 residues. The CDR3 DNA is TGCGCCAGCAGCCAAGATTTCCGGCAGGGGGTGGATCGCAACACCTTC. As protein: CASSQDFRQGVDRNTF.

This clone was detected only a few times. The V call is TRBV19, the J call TRBJ1-1; D is undetermined. Trimming stripped 1 base from V and 6 bases from J, with 15 bases between. The CDR3 runs 15 residues. The germline CDR1 and CDR2 sequences are LNHDA and SQIVND (reference sequence). The CDR3 DNA is TGTGCCAGTAGTATAGGTGGATCGAAGGTGGCTGAAGCTTTCTTT. It translates to CASSIGGSKVAEAFF.

This clone came up once. This chain uses TRBV5-4 with TRBJ1-2, with 9 bases matching TRBD1. In germline, CDR1 is SGHNT, CDR2 YYREEE (reference sequence). This CDR3 region has 19 residues. V shed 2 bases and J 0 bases; nucleotides not matched to a gene: 14. CDR3 sequence reads: CASSFFSPGQGSPNYGYTF. In DNA, the CDR3 is TGTGCCAGCAGCTTCTTTTCCCCGGGACAGGGAAGCCCTAACTATGGCTACACCTTC.

The chain combines TRBV14 with TRBJ1-2; D uncertain. Trimming took off 0 bases at V and 4 bases at J, with 12 bases between the two ends. Germline V lookup: CDR1 SGHDN, CDR2 FVKESK. This CDR3 spans 15 amino acids. CDR3 DNA sequence: TGTGCCAGCAGCCAAGATGAGGGCTGGGGCTATGGCTACACCTTC. Protein sequence: CASSQDEGWGYGYTF.

The genes are TRBV6-5 and TRBJ2-1, with D perhaps matching TRBD1 (5 bases). Between the trimmed V and J ends, which lost 6 bases and 9 bases, there was a span of 12 bases. Germline lookup yields CDR1 MNHEY and CDR2 SVGAGI. The CDR3 loop spans 12 amino acids. The CDR3 bases are TGTGCCAGCAGCCGCGGCCAGGGTGAGCAGTTCTTC. It codes for CASSRGQGEQFF.

This chain uses TRBV30 with TRBJ2-2; TRBD2 is a possible D gene (5 bases). The CDR3 consists of 16 residues. Deletions cut 6 bases from V and 4 bases from J, with 21 bases between. Germline CDR1 reads GTSNPN; CDR2 reads SVGIG (reference sequence). CDR3: CACPGVRGTLTGELFF. The DNA of the CDR3 is TGTGCCTGTCCCGGGGTCCGAGGCACCCTCACCGGGGAGCTGTTTTTT.